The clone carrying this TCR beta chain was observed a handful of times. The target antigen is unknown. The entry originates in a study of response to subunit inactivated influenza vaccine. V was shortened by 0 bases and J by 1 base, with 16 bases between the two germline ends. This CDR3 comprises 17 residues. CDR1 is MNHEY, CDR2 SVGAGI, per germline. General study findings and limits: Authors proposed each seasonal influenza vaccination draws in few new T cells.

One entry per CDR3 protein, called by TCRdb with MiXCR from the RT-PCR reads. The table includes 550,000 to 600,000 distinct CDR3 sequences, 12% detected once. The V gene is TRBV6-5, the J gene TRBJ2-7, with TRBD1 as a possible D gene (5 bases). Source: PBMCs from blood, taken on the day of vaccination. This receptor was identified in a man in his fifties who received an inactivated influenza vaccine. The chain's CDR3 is CASSYSNPYRPSYEQYF. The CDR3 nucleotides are TGTGCCAGCAGTTACTCGAATCCTTACAGGCCTTCCTACGAGCAGTACTTC.